This T cell receptor beta chain was recovered during a study of STAT5B mutations in CD4+ large granular lymphocyte leukemia. Germline V lookup: CDR1 MNHEY, CDR2 SVGAGI. Trimming at V came to 2 bases and at J to 6 bases, leaving 6 bases not matched to a gene. The CDR3 has 15 amino acids. Libraries were prepared by immunoSEQ multiplex PCR; TCRdb keeps only in-frame clonotypes and omits some of them. The sample includes some 4,900 clones, 80% to 90% of them seen just once. The chain couples TRBV6-5 to TRBJ2-1; 8 nucleotides agree with TRBD1. This clonotype originated in a man aged 40-49 years with CD4+ T-cell large granular lymphocyte leukemia. The specimen sequenced was PBMCs. CDR3 bases: TGTGCCAGCAGTTACGAGACAGGGGTACGCAATGAGCAGTTCTTC. Protein sequence: CASSYETGVRNEQFF.